One and the same sample provided the 26 T cell receptor beta chains below, sequenced in a study of cytomegalovirus exposure and HLA in healthy donors. The table came from immunoSEQ multiplex PCR; TCRdb's copy has only in-frame clones and leaves some out. The table records 140,000 to 150,000 clones, over 80% of them present only once. The sequenced material came from PBMCs. All receptors come from a man aged 18 to 30 in good health and CMV-seropositive.

V usage is TRBV7-3 and J usage is TRBJ1-1; maybe TRBD1 (5 bases). The CDR3 covers 13 residues. V gave up 2 bases and J gave up 4 bases, with 8 bases separating them. The germline CDR1 and CDR2 sequences are SGHTA and FQGTGA. As DNA, the CDR3 is TGTGCCAGCAGCTTACACAGGCGCACTGAAGCTTTCTTT. Its translation: CASSLHRRTEAFF.

The rearrangement links TRBV15 to TRBJ2-7, with a possible D match to TRBD1 (5 bases). The CDR3 sequence is 13 residues long. Per germline, CDR1 LNHNV and CDR2 YYDKDF (reference sequence). V lost 2 bases, J lost 6 bases, and 11 bases lay in between. The CDR3 DNA reads as TGTGCCACCAGCAGAAAACAGGCCGTCGAGCAGTACTTC. Protein: CATSRKQAVEQYF.

The chain has TRBV19 and TRBJ1-5; D gene unclear. V was shortened by 10 bases and J by 3 bases, with 16 bases between the two germline ends. This CDR3 comprises 14 residues. The germline V gene encodes CDR1 LNHDA and CDR2 SQIVND (reference sequence). The CDR3 DNA follows: TGTGCCACTAGGCGTGGCGGGTACAATCAGCCCCAGCATTTT. Residues: CATRRGGYNQPQHF.

In nucleotides, the CDR3 is TGCGCCAGCAGCGTTGGTCCAGTCTCCAGCAATCAGCCCCAGCATTTT. The encoded protein is CASSVGPVSSNQPQHF. The genes are TRBV5-1 and TRBJ1-5, with D unclear. From germline, CDR1 is SGHRS and CDR2 YFSETQ. The CDR3 is 16 residues long. The V gene lost 4 bases and the J gene lost 1 base, with 15 bases spanning the gap.

The count of this clone is one. The chain joins TRBV9 to TRBJ2-3; D ambiguous. Trimming cost V 4 bases and J 1 base, with 10 bases left between them. The germline gives CDR1 SGDLS, CDR2 YYNGEE. The CDR3 contains 14 residues. DNA for the CDR3: TGTGCCAGCAGCTCAACTCGCCGCACAGATACGCAGTATTTT. Translating gives CASSSTRRTDTQYF.

The chain combines TRBV7-2 with TRBJ1-5, with TRBD1 identical over 7 bases. V lost 4 bases to trimming and J lost 10 bases; unmatched junction nucleotides: 10. Per the germline V gene, CDR1 is SGHTA and CDR2 is FQGNSA. This CDR3 has 14 residues. The CDR3 is CASSSLTGAEPQHF. CDR3 bases: TGTGCCAGCAGCTCTCTAACAGGGGCAGAACCCCAGCATTTT.

This chain links TRBV7-9 with TRBJ2-7; 8 positions match TRBD1. V lost 3 bases, J lost 5 bases, and 9 bases stayed unmatched. The CDR3 loop spans 15 amino acids. Germline CDR1 reads SEHNR; CDR2 reads FQNEAQ (reference sequence). Here the CDR3 reads CASSLDRVFNDEQYF. Written as DNA, the CDR3 is TGTGCCAGCAGCTTGGACAGGGTTTTTAATGACGAGCAGTACTTC.

The chain joins TRBV18 to TRBJ2-7; D might be TRBD1 (8 bases). The CDR3 runs to 15 residues. Germline loops: CDR1 KGHSH, CDR2 LQKENI. V dropped 3 bases and J dropped 5 bases, with 17 bases sitting between them. The CDR3 loop is CASSPGTGGRNEQYF. The CDR3 nucleotides are TGTGCCAGCTCACCCGGGACAGGCGGGAGAAACGAGCAGTACTTC. Looking up the rest from reference TRBV18 and TRBJ2-7 gives the full variable domain: NAGVMQNPRHLVRRRGQEARLRCSPMKGHSHVYWYRQLPEEGLKFMVYLQKENIIDESGMPKERFSAEFPKEGPSILRIQQVVRGDSAAYFCASSPGTGGRNEQYFGPGTRLTVT.

The chain links TRBV28 to TRBJ2-7; 9 nucleotides line up with TRBD1. V was pared by 1 base and J by 6 bases, with 7 bases of the junction left unmatched. CDR3 length equals 15 residues. Looked up from germline, CDR1 is MDHEN and CDR2 is SYDVKM. The CDR3 loop reads CASSLLGTGPAEQYF. CDR3 in DNA: TGTGCCAGCAGTTTATTAGGGACAGGGCCTGCCGAGCAGTACTTC.

This sequence joins TRBV5-1 and TRBJ2-3, with 9 bases that match TRBD2. The length of the CDR3 is 15 residues. V lost 5 bases to trimming and J lost 0 bases; unmatched junction nucleotides: 4. Germline V gene data show CDR1 as SGHRS and CDR2 as YFSETQ. This CDR3 is CASRSSGDSTDTQYF. The CDR3 nucleotides read TGCGCCAGCAGGTCTAGCGGGGATAGCACAGATACGCAGTATTTT.

The chain couples TRBV30 to TRBJ2-5; TRBD2 matches at 14 bases. The CDR3 runs 15 residues. Germline values: CDR1 GTSNPN, CDR2 SVGIG (reference sequence). The V segment lost 2 bases and the J segment 6 bases; nucleotides outside the gene matches: 5. In DNA form, the CDR3 reads TGTGCCTGGAGTCCAGGGACTAGCGGGGGAAAGACCCAGTACTTC. Translation gives CAWSPGTSGGKTQYF.

The DNA for the CDR3 is TGTGCCAGCAGCTTAAGGGGGCCAAATGGCTACACCTTC. Translating gives CASSLRGPNGYTF. The chain combines TRBV5-6 with TRBJ1-2; 7 bases agree with TRBD1. Germline lookup yields CDR1 SGHDT and CDR2 YYEEEE. V dropped 2 bases and J dropped 6; count of bases not matched to a gene: 4. This CDR3 has 13 residues.

V usage is TRBV27 and J usage is TRBJ2-7; no clear D gene. The CDR3 is made up of 15 amino acids. Per the germline V gene, CDR1 is MNHEY and CDR2 is SMNVEV (reference sequence). With 3 bases removed from V and 4 bases from J, the gap between germline ends came to 16 bases. The CDR3 region is CASSFSQTGIYEQYF. The CDR3 DNA sequence: TGTGCCAGCAGTTTCTCCCAGACTGGTATTTACGAGCAGTACTTC.

This chain links TRBV27 with TRBJ2-1, with 10 bases identical to TRBD2. Germline V gene lookup returns CDR1 MNHEY and CDR2 SMNVEV (reference sequence). The CDR3 spans 15 residues. Trimming took 8 bases from V and 9 from J; bases not matched to a gene: 13. CDR3 region: CASRPWLAGESEQFF. In DNA form, the CDR3 reads TGTGCCAGCCGCCCGTGGCTAGCGGGAGAAAGTGAGCAGTTCTTC.

The V gene is TRBV5-6, the J gene TRBJ2-3, with D tentatively TRBD1 (7 bases). Germline CDR1 reads SGHDT; CDR2 reads YYEEEE. This CDR3 is built from 16 residues. V was pared by 1 base and J by 5 bases, with 17 bases between. The CDR3: CASSLTGDGGGDTQYF. As DNA, the CDR3 is TGTGCCAGCAGCTTGACAGGGGACGGGGGAGGAGATACGCAGTATTTT.

CDR3 bases: TGTGCCAGCAGCTTAACCGCAGGACAATGCGAGCAGTACTTC. Translation: CASSLTAGQCEQYF. The chain uses TRBV11-2 and TRBJ2-7; D might be TRBD1 (5 bases). Germline V CDR1 and CDR2: SGHAT, FQNNGV. Trimming took 2 bases from V and 6 from J, leaving 14 bases between them. The CDR3 spans 14 residues.

V is TRBV7-9 and J is TRBJ2-7, with D possibly being TRBD1 (5 bases). There are 16 residues in the CDR3. Trimming cost V 5 bases and J 0 bases, with 17 bases left between them. Germline CDR1 and CDR2: SEHNR and FQNEAQ (reference sequence). The CDR3 reads CASSNPPADSSYEQYF. In DNA, the CDR3 is TGTGCCAGCAGCAATCCTCCAGCTGACAGCTCCTACGAGCAGTACTTC.

The chain links TRBV2 to TRBJ2-5; 7 nucleotides match TRBD2. V gave up 3 bases and J gave up 1 base; unmatched junction bases: 5. This CDR3 has 15 amino acids. The germline CDR1 and CDR2 sequences are SNHLY and FYNNEI. The DNA of the CDR3 is TGTGCCAGCAGTGATCCAGCGGGGATCCAAGAGACCCAGTACTTC. Translated, it gives CASSDPAGIQETQYF.

The V gene is TRBV7-2, the J gene TRBJ2-2; a weak D match, TRBD1 (6 bases). CDR3 length: 14 amino acids. CDR1 and CDR2 from the germline V gene are SGHTA and FQGNSA. Trimming shortened V by 3 bases and J by 5 bases, and 10 bases separated the two germline ends. The CDR3 DNA is TGTGCCAGCAGCTTCTTAGGACAGACCGGGGAGCTGTTTTTT. Translation gives CASSFLGQTGELFF.

The CDR3 DNA reads as TGTGCCAGCAGCTTGGTGCGAGGGAAACTCTACAATGAGCAGTTCTTC. Protein product: CASSLVRGKLYNEQFF. The chain recombines TRBV5-6 with TRBJ2-1, with D possibly TRBD2 on 5 matching bases. Trimming took 0 bases from V and 3 from J, leaving 13 bases between them. There are 16 residues in the CDR3. Germline assignment: CDR1 SGHDT and CDR2 YYEEEE.

The chain links TRBV6-1 to TRBJ2-3; 9 nucleotides match TRBD1. This CDR3 contains 15 residues. Germline CDR1 reads MNHNS; CDR2 reads SASEGT. V lost 5 bases to trimming and J lost 6 bases; unmatched junction nucleotides: 9. The CDR3 region has the DNA TGTGCCAGCAGTAACTGGGACAGGGTTTACGATACGCAGTATTTT. Residues: CASSNWDRVYDTQYF.

The chain links TRBV7-2 to TRBJ2-7; 11 nucleotides agree with TRBD2. CDR1 and CDR2 (germline): SGHTA, FQGNSA. CDR3 length: 14 residues. Trimming at V came to 3 bases and at J to 2 bases, leaving 0 bases not matched to a gene. The DNA of the CDR3 is TGTGCCAGCAGCTTTAGCGGGGGGGCCTACGAGCAGTACTTC. Translated: CASSFSGGAYEQYF. Combining the CDR3 with reference TRBV7-2 and TRBJ2-7 gives the whole variable domain GAGVSQSPSNKVTEKGKDVELRCDPISGHTALYWYRQSLGQGLEFLIYFQGNSAPDKSGLPSDRFSAERTGGSVSTLTIQRTQQEDSAVYLCASSFSGGAYEQYFGPGTRLTVT.

The gene calls are TRBV4-2 and TRBJ2-1; 8 nucleotides align to TRBD2. Germline lookup yields CDR1 LGHNA and CDR2 YNFKEQ. Trimming at V came to 0 bases and at J to 0 bases, leaving 4 bases not matched to a gene. The CDR3 sequence is 17 residues long. The chain's CDR3 is CASSQEVSGSSYNEQFF. The CDR3 DNA follows: TGTGCCAGCAGCCAAGAGGTCAGCGGGAGCTCCTACAATGAGCAGTTCTTC.

The genes are TRBV7-8 and TRBJ2-3, with 7 bases aligning to TRBD1. The ends lost 0 bases at V and 0 bases at J; junction bases unmatched: 3. The germline V gene has CDR1 SGHVS and CDR2 FQNEAQ. The CDR3 covers 16 residues. CDR3 protein: CASSLAGQTSTDTQYF. CDR3 DNA sequence: TGTGCCAGCAGCTTAGCGGGACAGACTAGCACAGATACGCAGTATTTT.

The genes are TRBV7-3 and TRBJ1-2; D is unresolved. Germline V gene data show CDR1 as SGHTA and CDR2 as FQGTGA. This CDR3 contains 14 residues. Trimming took 0 bases from V and 2 from J, leaving 7 bases between them. In DNA, the CDR3 is TGTGCCAGCAGCTTAACCGCGGAGAACTATGGCTACACCTTC. Translation: CASSLTAENYGYTF. Filled out from reference TRBV7-3 and TRBJ1-2, the complete variable domain reads GAGVSQTPSNKVTEKGKYVELRCDPISGHTALYWYRQSLGQGPEFLIYFQGTGAADDSGLPNDRFFAVRPEGSVSTLKIQRTERGDSAVYLCASSLTAENYGYTFGSGTRLTVV.

The chain links TRBV11-2 to TRBJ2-1, with 10 bases lining up with TRBD2. CDR1 and CDR2 (germline): SGHAT, FQNNGV. V lost 6 bases and J lost 5; bases outside the gene matches: 10. This CDR3 is built from 16 residues. This CDR3 reads CASRESGRELHNEQFF. The DNA for the CDR3 is TGTGCCAGCAGAGAGAGCGGGAGGGAACTCCACAATGAGCAGTTCTTC.